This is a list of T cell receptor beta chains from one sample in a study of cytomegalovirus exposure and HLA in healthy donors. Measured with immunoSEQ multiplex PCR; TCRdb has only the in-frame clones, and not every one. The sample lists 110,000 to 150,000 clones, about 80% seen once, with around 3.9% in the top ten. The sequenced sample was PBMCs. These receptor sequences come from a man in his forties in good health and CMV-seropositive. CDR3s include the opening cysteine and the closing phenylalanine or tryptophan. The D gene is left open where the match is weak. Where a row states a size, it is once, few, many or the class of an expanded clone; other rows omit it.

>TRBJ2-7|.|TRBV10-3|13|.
CAISELNSHEQYF
TGTGCCATCAGTGAGCTTAATTCCCACGAGCAGTACTTC
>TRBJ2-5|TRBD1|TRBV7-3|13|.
CASSFGQGETQYF
TGTGCCAGCAGCTTTGGACAGGGGGAGACCCAGTACTTC
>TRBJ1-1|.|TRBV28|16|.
CASSPTHRALNTEAFF
TGTGCCAGCAGTCCCACCCACAGGGCCCTGAACACTGAAGCTTTCTTT
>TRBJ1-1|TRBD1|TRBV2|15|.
CASTEGTAINTEAFF
TGTGCCAGCACCGAGGGGACAGCAATTAACACTGAAGCTTTCTTT
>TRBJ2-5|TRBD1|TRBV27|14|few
CASGDSRVQETQYF
TGTGCCAGCGGGGACAGCCGAGTTCAAGAGACCCAGTACTTC
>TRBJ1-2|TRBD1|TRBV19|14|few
CASSIDRGRSGYTF
TGTGCCAGTAGTATAGACAGGGGGCGATCTGGCTACACCTTC
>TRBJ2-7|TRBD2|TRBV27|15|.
CASSFLLAGADEQYF
TGTGCCAGCAGTTTTTTACTAGCGGGAGCGGACGAGCAGTACTTC
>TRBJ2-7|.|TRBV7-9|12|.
CASSHTGYEQYF
TGTGCCAGCAGCCATACAGGGTACGAGCAGTACTTC
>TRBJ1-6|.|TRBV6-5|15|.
CASSYDLGAGSPLHF
TGTGCCAGCAGTTACGACTTGGGGGCTGGATCACCCCTCCACTTT
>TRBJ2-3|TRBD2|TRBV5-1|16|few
CASSLGLAGNTDTQYF
TGCGCCAGCAGCTTGGGGCTAGCGGGCAACACAGATACGCAGTATTTT
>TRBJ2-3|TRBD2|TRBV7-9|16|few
CASSAVIAGLGDTQYF
TGTGCCAGCAGCGCAGTCATAGCGGGGCTAGGCGATACGCAGTATTTT
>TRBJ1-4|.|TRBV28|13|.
CASSPSPVMKGRF
TGTGCCAGCAGTCCTTCCCCGGTCATGAAGGGGCGTTTT
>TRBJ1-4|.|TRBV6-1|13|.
CASRILGGRRLFF
TGTGCCAGCAGAATCCTTGGGGGCCGAAGACTGTTTTTT
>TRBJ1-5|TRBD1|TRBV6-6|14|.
CASIPRGRAQPQHF
TGTGCCAGCATTCCCAGGGGGCGGGCTCAGCCCCAGCATTTT
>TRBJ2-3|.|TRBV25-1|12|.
CASSRDFGTQYF
TGTGCCAGCAGTAGGGACTTTGGTACGCAGTATTTT
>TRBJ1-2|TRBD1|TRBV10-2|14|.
CASSAGGGPYGYTF
TGCGCCAGCAGTGCAGGGGGCGGCCCTTATGGCTACACCTTC
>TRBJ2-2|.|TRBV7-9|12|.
CASSFGQGWLFF
TGTGCCAGCAGCTTCGGCCAGGGGTGGCTGTTTTTT
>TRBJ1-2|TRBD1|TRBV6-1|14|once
CASSDYRGNYGYTF
TGTGCCAGCAGTGATTACAGGGGGAACTATGGCTACACCTTC
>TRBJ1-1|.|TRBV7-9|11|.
CSSTSGGGTFF
TGTTCCAGCACCTCGGGGGGGGGAACTTTCTTT
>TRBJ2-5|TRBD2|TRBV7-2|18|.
CASSTYRLAGALQETQYF
TGTGCCAGCAGCACCTACAGACTAGCGGGGGCCCTACAAGAGACCCAGTACTTC
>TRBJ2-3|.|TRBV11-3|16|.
CASSLEVRGGTDTQYF
TGTGCCAGCAGCTTAGAGGTCAGGGGGGGCACAGATACGCAGTATTTT
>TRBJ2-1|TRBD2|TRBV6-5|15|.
CASSRTSGFYNEQFF
TGTGCCAGCAGTCGCACTAGCGGTTTCTACAATGAGCAGTTCTTC
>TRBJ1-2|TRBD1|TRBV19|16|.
CASSMETGGVGYGYTF
TGTGCCAGTAGTATGGAGACAGGGGGCGTGGGCTATGGCTACACCTTC
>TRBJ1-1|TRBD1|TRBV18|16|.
CASSPSSGQMNTEAFF
TGTGCCAGCTCACCCAGCTCGGGACAGATGAACACTGAAGCTTTCTTT
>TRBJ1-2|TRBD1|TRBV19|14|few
CASAGTASNYGYTF
TGTGCCAGCGCCGGGACAGCGTCTAACTATGGCTACACCTTC
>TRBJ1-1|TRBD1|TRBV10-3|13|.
CAIGDSTNTEAFF
TGTGCCATTGGGGACAGCACGAACACTGAAGCTTTCTTT
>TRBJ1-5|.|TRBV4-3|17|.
CASSQDVAGQNNQPQHF
TGCGCCAGCAGCCAAGATGTCGCAGGACAGAACAATCAGCCCCAGCATTTT
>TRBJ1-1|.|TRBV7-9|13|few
CASSGTQNTEAFF
TGTGCCAGTTCGGGGACTCAGAACACTGAAGCTTTCTTT
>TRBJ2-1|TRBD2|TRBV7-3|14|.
CASSPGLAGGERFF
TGTGCCAGCAGCCCGGGACTAGCGGGTGGCGAGCGGTTCTTC
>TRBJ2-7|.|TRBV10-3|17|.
CAISTEQGQGGGYEQYF
TGTGCCATCAGTACCGAACAGGGTCAGGGAGGGGGTTACGAGCAGTACTTC
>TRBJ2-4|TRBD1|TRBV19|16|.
CASSIVPGGTRNIQYF
TGTGCCAGTAGTATAGTGCCAGGGGGCACGAGGAACATTCAGTACTTC
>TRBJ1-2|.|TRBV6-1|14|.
CASRTLQGDYGYTF
TGTGCCAGCAGGACCCTCCAAGGGGACTATGGCTACACCTTC
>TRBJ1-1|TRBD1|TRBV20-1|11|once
CSANRGTEAFF
TGCAGTGCAAACAGGGGTACTGAAGCTTTCTTT
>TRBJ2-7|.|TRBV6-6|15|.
CASSYSKGVGYEQYF
TGTGCCAGCAGTTACTCGAAGGGGGTAGGGTACGAGCAGTACTTC
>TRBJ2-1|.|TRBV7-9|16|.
CASSLYGGDTYNEQFF
TGTGCCAGCAGCCTATACGGGGGAGATACCTACAATGAGCAGTTCTTC
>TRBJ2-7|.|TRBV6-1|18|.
CASSAQWGYERRGYEQYF
TGTGCCAGCAGTGCCCAATGGGGGTACGAACGGAGGGGCTACGAGCAGTACTTC
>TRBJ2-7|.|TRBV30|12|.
CAWSMTVYEQYF
TGTGCCTGGAGTATGACTGTGTACGAGCAGTACTTC
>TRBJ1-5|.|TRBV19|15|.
CASNVISGGDQPQHF
TGTGCCAGTAATGTAATCAGTGGGGGCGATCAGCCCCAGCATTTT
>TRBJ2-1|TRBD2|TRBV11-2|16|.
CASSFVGRRGNNEQFF
TGTGCCAGCAGCTTCGTGGGCCGGCGGGGGAACAATGAGCAGTTCTTC
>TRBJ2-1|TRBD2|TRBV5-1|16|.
CASSRLAGSSYNEQFF
TGCGCCAGCAGCCGGTTAGCGGGAAGCTCCTACAATGAGCAGTTCTTC